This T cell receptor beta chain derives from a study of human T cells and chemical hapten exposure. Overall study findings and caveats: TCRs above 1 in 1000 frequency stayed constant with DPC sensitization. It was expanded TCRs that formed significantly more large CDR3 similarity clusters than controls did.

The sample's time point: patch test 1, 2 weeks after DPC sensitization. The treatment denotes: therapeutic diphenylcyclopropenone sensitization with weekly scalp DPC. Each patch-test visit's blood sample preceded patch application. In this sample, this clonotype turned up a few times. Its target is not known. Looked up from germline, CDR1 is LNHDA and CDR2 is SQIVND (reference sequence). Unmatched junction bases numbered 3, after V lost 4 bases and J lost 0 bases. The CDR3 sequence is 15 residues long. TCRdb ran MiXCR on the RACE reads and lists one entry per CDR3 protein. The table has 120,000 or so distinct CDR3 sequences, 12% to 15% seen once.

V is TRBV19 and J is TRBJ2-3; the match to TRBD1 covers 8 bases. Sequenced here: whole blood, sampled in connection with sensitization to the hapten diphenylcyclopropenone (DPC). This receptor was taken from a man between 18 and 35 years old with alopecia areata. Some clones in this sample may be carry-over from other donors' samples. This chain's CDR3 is CASSSPGGSTDTQYF. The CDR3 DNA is TGTGCCAGTAGTAGCCCAGGGGGCAGCACAGATACGCAGTATTTT.